This T cell receptor beta chain was captured by sequencing in a study of HIV-infected patients and healthy controls. One entry per CDR3 protein, called by TCRdb with MiXCR from the 5' RACE reads. Counted here are some 67,000 distinct CDR3 sequences, roughly a sixth occurring once; the ten biggest clones make up approximately 5%. CDR3 length: 11 residues. V was pared by 5 bases and J by 8 bases, with 9 bases between. The table lists this clonotype with a few counts. Sequencing was performed on CD4+ T cells from blood. This TCR was recovered from a human donor in good health. The rearrangement uses TRBV12-3 or TRBV12-4 and TRBJ1-2; D unclear. The chain's CDR3 is CASSREKGYTF. The CDR3 region has the DNA TGTGCCAGCAGTCGGGAGAAGGGCTACACCTTC.